These 8 T cell receptor beta chains were sequenced from one sample in a study of T cells expressing NK-cell markers. TCRdb processed the 5' RACE reads again and assigns one entry to each CDR3 protein, with no DNA. This sample's clone table lists approximately 550,000 distinct CDR3 sequences. The specimen sequenced was blood T cells: a sorted CD56 or NKG2C T cell subset, CD4+ or CD8+ T cells, or bulk PBMC T cells (not recorded which). The receptors here all came from a man aged 18 to 35 in good health.

J is TRBJ2-7 and V is TRBV4-3. This CDR3 spans 15 amino acids. The V gene's germline CDR1 is LGHNA and CDR2 YSLEER. CDR3 residues: CASSPWTRSSYEQYF.

The chain recombines TRBV7-8 with TRBJ2-5. Looked up from germline, CDR1 is SGHVS and CDR2 is FQNEAQ. This CDR3 region has 13 residues. Here the CDR3 reads CASSFFLDRTQYF.

The V gene is TRBV7-6, the J gene TRBJ2-3; with no DNA, the TCRdb D assignment of TRBD1 cannot be verified. Germline CDR1 is SGHVS and CDR2 is FNYEAQ. This CDR3 has 16 residues. The CDR3 reads CASSLGDRLGADTQYF.

The rearrangement uses TRBV20-1 and TRBJ2-2; TCRdb reports TRBD1, a call that lacks DNA to check it against. Germline CDR1 DFQATT, CDR2 SNEGSKA (reference sequence). This CDR3 has 14 amino acids. CDR3 protein: CSARTGWGTGELFF.

The V gene is TRBV19, the J gene TRBJ2-1; TCRdb designates TRBD1, a call that cannot be tested without DNA. CDR1 and CDR2 (germline): LNHDA, SQIVND (reference sequence). This CDR3 spans 14 amino acids. CDR3 sequence: CASSIVSGSGEQFF.

The chain has TRBV20-1 and TRBJ2-7. The germline V gene encodes CDR1 DFQATT and CDR2 SNEGSKA (reference sequence). The CDR3 loop spans 13 amino acids. CDR3 loop: CSAHTVGSGEQYF.

The chain has TRBV12-3 or TRBV12-4 and TRBJ1-2. The CDR3 has 15 amino acids. The CDR3 protein is CASRSWEGEVDGYTF.

The gene calls are TRBV7-9 and TRBJ1-5; TCRdb outputs TRBD1, but without DNA this stays unchecked. Germline CDR1 reads SEHNR; CDR2 reads FQNEAQ (reference sequence). CDR3 length: 16 amino acids. CDR3 in amino acids: CASSLALGTENQPQHF.